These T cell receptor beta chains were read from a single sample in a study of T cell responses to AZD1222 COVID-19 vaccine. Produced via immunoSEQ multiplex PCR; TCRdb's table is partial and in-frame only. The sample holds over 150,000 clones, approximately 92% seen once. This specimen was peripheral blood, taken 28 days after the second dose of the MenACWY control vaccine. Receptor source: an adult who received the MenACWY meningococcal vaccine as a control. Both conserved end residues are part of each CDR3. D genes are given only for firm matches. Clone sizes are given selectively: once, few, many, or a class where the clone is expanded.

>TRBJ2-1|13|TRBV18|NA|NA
CASSIGTGDEQFF
TGTGCCAGCTCGATAGGGACGGGAGATGAGCAGTTCTTC
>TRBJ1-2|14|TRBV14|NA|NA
CASSRNLQSYGYTF
TGTGCCAGCAGTCGTAATCTACAGAGCTATGGCTACACCTTC
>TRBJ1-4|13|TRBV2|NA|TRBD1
CASKTGWNEKLFF
TGTGCCAGTAAGACAGGGTGGAATGAAAAACTGTTTTTT
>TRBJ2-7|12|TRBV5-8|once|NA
CATQNRNYEQYF
TGTGCCACTCAGAACCGCAACTACGAGCAGTACTTC
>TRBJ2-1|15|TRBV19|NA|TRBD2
CASSIASGGYNEQFF
TGTGCCAGTAGTATCGCTAGCGGGGGGTACAATGAGCAGTTCTTC
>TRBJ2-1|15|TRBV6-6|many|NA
CASSYEAGSYNEQFF
TGTGCCAGCAGTTACGAGGCCGGCTCCTACAATGAGCAGTTCTTC
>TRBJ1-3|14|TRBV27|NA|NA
CASSLGQNSPTIYF
TGTGCCAGCAGTTTGGGGCAGAACAGCCCCACCATATATTTT
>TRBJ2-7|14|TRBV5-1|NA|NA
CASSLEVGPYEQYF
TGCGCCAGCAGCTTGGAGGTCGGCCCCTACGAGCAGTACTTC
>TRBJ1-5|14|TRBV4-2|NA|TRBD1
CASSQDRGQQPQHF
TGTGCCAGCAGCCAAGACAGGGGGCAACAGCCCCAGCATTTT
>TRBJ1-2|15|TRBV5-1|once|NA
CASSLESAFDYGYTF
TGCGCCAGCAGCTTGGAGTCAGCCTTTGACTATGGCTACACCTTC
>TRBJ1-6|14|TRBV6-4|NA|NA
CASSDRVGNSPLHF
TGTGCCAGCAGTGACAGGGTTGGTAATTCACCCCTCCACTTT
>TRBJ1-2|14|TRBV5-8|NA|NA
CASSLVSTVWGYTF
TGTGCCAGCAGCTTGGTTTCGACAGTTTGGGGCTACACCTTC
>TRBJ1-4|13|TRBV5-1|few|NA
CASSGLGFEKLFF
TGCGCCAGCAGCGGGCTAGGATTTGAAAAACTGTTTTTT
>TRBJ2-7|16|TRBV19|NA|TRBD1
CASSAHQGQGAYEQYF
TGTGCCAGTAGTGCGCACCAGGGACAGGGGGCATACGAGCAGTACTTC
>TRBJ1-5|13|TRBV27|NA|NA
CASSFRPGQPQHF
TGTGCCAGCAGTTTCCGGCCCGGACAGCCCCAGCATTTT
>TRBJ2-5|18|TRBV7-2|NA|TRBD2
CASSLGRLAGGGTETQYF
TGTGCCAGCAGCTTAGGGCGTCTAGCGGGGGGCGGGACAGAGACCCAGTACTTC
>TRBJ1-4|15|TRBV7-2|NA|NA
CASSLDPGANEKLFF
TGTGCCAGCAGCTTAGATCCAGGGGCGAATGAAAAACTGTTTTTT
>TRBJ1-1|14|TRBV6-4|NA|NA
CASSASPGNTEAFF
TGTGCCAGCAGTGCCTCTCCGGGAAACACTGAAGCTTTCTTT
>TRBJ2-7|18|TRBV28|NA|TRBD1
CASSSTPLIGQGFHEQYF
TGTGCCAGCAGCTCTACCCCCTTGATTGGACAGGGGTTCCACGAGCAGTACTTC
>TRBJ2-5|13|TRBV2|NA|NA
CASSARIQETQYF
TGTGCCAGCAGTGCACGGATCCAAGAGACCCAGTACTTC
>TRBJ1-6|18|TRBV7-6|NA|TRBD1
CASSLVSQGEVSNSPLHF
TGTGCCAGCAGCTTAGTATCCCAGGGGGAAGTTAGTAATTCACCCCTCCACTTT
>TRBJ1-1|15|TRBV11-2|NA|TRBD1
CASSQRQGGSTEAFF
TGTGCCAGCAGCCAAAGACAGGGGGGTTCCACTGAAGCTTTCTTT
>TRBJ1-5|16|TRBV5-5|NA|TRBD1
CAIAGTGDVGDQPQHF
TGTGCCATTGCCGGGACAGGGGACGTCGGGGATCAGCCCCAGCATTTT
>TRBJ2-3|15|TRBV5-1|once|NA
CASSFQGGRADTQYF
TGCGCCAGCAGCTTTCAGGGGGGTAGGGCAGATACGCAGTATTTT
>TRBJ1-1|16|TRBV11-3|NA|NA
CASSPGPQVGNTEAFF
TGTGCCAGCAGCCCCGGACCCCAGGTTGGGAACACTGAAGCTTTCTTT
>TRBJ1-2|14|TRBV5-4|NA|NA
CASSLSGRSAGYTF
TGTGCCAGCAGCTTGAGTGGGCGGTCGGCTGGCTACACCTTC
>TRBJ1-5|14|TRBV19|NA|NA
CASSIRGSDQPQHF
TGTGCCAGTAGTATACGGGGGTCCGATCAGCCCCAGCATTTT
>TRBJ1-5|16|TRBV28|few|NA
CASSLIRAYSNQPQHF
TGTGCCAGCAGTTTAATCAGGGCTTATAGCAATCAGCCCCAGCATTTT
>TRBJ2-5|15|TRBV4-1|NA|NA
CASSQSARVQETQYF
TGCGCCAGCAGCCAGAGCGCGAGAGTCCAAGAGACCCAGTACTTC
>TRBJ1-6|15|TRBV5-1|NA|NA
CASSSGSRAHSPLHF
TGCGCCAGCAGCTCCGGGTCTCGGGCTCATTCACCCCTCCACTTT
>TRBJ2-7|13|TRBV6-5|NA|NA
CASSYGTQYEQYF
TGTGCCAGCAGTTATGGGACACAATACGAGCAGTACTTC
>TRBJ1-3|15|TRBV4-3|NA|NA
CASSQDLFSGNTIYF
TGCGCCAGCAGCCAAGATCTATTTTCCGGAAACACCATATATTTT
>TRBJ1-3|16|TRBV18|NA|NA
CASSPNPTGSGNTIYF
TGTGCCAGCTCACCCAACCCAACAGGGTCTGGAAACACCATATATTTT
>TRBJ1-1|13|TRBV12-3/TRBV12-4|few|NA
CASSLRGSPEAFF
TGTGCCAGCAGTTTAAGAGGGAGCCCTGAAGCTTTCTTT
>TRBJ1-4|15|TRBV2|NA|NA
CASKFSGIWGEKLFF
TGTGCCAGCAAATTTTCAGGGATCTGGGGGGAAAAACTGTTTTTT
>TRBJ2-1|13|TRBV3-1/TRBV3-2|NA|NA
CASSGGGRNEQFF
TGTGCCAGCAGCGGGGGGGGCCGCAATGAGCAGTTCTTC
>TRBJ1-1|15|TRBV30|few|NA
CAWSPLWAGNTEAFF
TGTGCCTGGAGTCCTCTCTGGGCTGGGAACACTGAAGCTTTCTTT
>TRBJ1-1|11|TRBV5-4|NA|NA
CASSYDREAFF
TGTGCCAGCAGCTACGACCGGGAAGCTTTCTTT
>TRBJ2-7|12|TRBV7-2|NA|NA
CASSLTRGEQYF
TGTGCCAGCAGCTTAACTAGGGGCGAGCAGTACTTC
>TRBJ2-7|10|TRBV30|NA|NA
CAWGELEQYF
TGTGCCTGGGGGGAACTCGAGCAGTACTTC
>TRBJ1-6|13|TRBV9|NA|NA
CASSVAHNSPLHF
TGTGCCAGCAGCGTGGCTCATAATTCACCCCTCCACTTT
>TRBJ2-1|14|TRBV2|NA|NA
CASSGDRQYNEQFF
TGTGCCAGCAGTGGAGACCGACAATACAATGAGCAGTTCTTC
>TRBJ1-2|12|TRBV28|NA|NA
CASSLYGGGYTF
TGTGCCAGCAGTTTATACGGGGGTGGCTACACCTTC
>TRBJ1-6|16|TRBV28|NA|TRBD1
CASSLMGQGENSPLHF
TGTGCCAGCAGTCTCATGGGACAGGGAGAAAATTCACCCCTCCACTTT
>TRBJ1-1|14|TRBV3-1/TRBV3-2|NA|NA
CASSQRTENTEAFF
TGTGCCAGCAGCCAGAGAACAGAGAACACTGAAGCTTTCTTT
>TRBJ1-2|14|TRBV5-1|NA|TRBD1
CASSFLQGAYGYTF
TGCGCCAGCAGCTTCCTACAGGGGGCGTATGGCTACACCTTC